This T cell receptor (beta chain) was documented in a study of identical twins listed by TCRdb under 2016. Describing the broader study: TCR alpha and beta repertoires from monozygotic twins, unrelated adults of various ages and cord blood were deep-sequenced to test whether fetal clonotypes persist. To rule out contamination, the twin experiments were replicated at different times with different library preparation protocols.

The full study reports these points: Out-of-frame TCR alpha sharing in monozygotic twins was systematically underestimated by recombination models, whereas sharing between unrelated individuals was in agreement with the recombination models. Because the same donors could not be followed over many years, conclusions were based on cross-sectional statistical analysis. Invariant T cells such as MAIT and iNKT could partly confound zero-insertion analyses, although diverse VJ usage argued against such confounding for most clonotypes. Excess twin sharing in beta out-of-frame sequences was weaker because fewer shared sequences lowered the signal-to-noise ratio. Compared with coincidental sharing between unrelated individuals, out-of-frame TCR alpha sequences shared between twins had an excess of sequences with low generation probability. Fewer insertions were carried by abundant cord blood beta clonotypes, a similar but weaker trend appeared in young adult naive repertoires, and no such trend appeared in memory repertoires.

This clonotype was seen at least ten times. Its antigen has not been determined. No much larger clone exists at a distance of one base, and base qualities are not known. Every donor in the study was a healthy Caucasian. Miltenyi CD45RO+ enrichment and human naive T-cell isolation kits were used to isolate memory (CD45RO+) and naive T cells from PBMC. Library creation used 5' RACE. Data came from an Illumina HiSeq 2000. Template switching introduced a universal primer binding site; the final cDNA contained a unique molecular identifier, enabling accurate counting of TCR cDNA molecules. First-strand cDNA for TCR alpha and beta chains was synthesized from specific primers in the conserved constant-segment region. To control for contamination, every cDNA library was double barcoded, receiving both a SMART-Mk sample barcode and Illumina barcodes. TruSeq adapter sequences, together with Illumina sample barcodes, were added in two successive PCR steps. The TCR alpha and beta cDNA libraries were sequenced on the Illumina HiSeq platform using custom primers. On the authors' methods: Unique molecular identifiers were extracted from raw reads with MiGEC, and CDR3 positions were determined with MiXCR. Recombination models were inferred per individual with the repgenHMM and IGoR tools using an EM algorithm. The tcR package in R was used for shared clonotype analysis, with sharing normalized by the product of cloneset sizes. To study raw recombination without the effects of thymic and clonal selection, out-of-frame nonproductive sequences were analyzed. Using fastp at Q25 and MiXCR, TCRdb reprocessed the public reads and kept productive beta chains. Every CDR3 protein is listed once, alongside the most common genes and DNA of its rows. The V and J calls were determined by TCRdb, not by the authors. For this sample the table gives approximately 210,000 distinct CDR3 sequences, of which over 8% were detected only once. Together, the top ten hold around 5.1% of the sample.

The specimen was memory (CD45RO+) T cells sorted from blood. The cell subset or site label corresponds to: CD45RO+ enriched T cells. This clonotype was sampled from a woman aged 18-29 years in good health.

The CDR3 region has the sequence CSAQRGGGEQFF. The sequenced DNA is TGCAGTGCCCAGCGCGGGGGGGGGGAGCAGTTCTTC. The chain was built from TRBV20-1 and TRBJ2-1; TRBD2 agrees with 9 junctional bases. The CDR3 starts with the cysteine, ends with the phenylalanine, and has 12 residues. Left in the record is the CDR3 DNA by itself, 36 bases read in frame from the first base. The germline V gene (reference sequence) gives CDR1 as DFQATT and CDR2 as SNEGSKA. Germline trimming amounts to 6 bases on V and 10 bases on J, with 7 as the count of junction bases outside the gene matches.